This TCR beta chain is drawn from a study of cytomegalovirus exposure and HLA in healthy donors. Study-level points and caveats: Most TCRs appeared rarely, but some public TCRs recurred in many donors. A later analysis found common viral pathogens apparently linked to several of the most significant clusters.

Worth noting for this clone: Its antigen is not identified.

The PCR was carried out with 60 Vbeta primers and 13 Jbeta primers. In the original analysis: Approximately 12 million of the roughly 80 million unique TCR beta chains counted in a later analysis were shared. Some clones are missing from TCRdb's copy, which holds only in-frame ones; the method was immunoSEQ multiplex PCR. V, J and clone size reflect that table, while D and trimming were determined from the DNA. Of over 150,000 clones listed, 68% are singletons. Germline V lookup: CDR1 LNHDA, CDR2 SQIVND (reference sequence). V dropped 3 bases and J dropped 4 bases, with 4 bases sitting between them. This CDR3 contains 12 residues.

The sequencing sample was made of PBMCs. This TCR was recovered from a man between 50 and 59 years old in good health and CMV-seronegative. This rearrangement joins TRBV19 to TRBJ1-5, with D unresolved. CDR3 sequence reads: CASSIRNQPQHF. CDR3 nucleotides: TGTGCCAGTAGTATCAGAAATCAGCCCCAGCATTTT.